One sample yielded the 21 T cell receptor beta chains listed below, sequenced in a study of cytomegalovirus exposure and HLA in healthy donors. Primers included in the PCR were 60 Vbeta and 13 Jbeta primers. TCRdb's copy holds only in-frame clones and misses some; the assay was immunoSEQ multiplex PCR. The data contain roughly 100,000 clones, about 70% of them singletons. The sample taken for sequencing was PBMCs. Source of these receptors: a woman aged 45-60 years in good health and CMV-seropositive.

CDR3 protein: CASSLGVGTGFGRGNTIYF. DNA for the CDR3: TGTGCCAGCAGCTTAGGTGTCGGGACAGGGTTTGGGCGTGGAAACACCATATATTTT. The V call is TRBV11-2, the J call TRBJ1-3, with TRBD1 matching 9 bases. The V gene's germline CDR1 is SGHAT and CDR2 FQNNGV. V lost 1 base, J lost 3 bases, and 13 bases stayed unmatched. This CDR3 comprises 19 residues.

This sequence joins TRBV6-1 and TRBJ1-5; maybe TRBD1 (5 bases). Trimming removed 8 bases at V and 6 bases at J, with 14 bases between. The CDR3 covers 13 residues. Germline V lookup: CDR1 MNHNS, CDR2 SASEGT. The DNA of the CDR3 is TGTGCCAGCGGGGGAGAGGAGGGTCAGCCCCAGCATTTT. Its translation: CASGGEEGQPQHF.

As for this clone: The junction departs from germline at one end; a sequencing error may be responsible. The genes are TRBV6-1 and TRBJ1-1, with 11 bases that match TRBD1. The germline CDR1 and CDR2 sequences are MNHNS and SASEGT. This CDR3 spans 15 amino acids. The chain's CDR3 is CASTEMDRGLYEAFF. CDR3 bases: TGTGCCAGCACTGAAATGGACAGGGGGCTCTATGAAGCTTTCTTT.

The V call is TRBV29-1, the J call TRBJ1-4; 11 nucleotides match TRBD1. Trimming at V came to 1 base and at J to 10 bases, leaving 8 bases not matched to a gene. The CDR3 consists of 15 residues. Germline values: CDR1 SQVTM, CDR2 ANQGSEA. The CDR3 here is CSVEGGTGGRGKLFF. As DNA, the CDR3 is TGCAGCGTTGAAGGTGGGACAGGGGGAAGGGGAAAACTGTTTTTT.

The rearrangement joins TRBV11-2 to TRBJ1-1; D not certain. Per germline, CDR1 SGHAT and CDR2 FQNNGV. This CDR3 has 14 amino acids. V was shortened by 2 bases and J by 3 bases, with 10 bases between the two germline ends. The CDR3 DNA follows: TGTGCCAGCAGCTTATCTGAGGGTTACACTGAAGCTTTCTTT. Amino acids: CASSLSEGYTEAFF.

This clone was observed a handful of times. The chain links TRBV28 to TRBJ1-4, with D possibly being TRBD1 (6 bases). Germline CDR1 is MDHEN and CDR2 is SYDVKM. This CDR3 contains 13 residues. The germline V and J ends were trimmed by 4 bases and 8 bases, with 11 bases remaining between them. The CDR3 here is CASSSGTPEKLFF. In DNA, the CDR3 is TGTGCCAGCAGTTCGGGGACACCCGAAAAACTGTTTTTT.

The CDR3 is CASSLARAPEGNTEAFF. CDR3 nucleotide sequence: TGTGCCAGCAGCTTAGCTCGGGCCCCAGAGGGGAACACTGAAGCTTTCTTT. The gene calls are TRBV7-9 and TRBJ1-1, with D unresolved. V lost 0 bases to trimming and J lost 1 base, with 15 bases between them. This CDR3 has 17 residues. CDR1 and CDR2 from the germline V gene are SEHNR and FQNEAQ (reference sequence).

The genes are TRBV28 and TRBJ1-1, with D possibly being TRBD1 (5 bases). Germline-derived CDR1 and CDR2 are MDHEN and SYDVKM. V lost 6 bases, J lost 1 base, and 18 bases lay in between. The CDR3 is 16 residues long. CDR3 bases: TGTGCCAGCAGCCCCTGGGGCGTGACAGCGAACACTGAAGCTTTCTTT. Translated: CASSPWGVTANTEAFF.

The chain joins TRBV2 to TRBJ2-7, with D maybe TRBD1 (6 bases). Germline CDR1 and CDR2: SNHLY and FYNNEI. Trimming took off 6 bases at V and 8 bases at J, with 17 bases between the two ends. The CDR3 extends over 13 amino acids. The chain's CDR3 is CASRDQTGWKQYF. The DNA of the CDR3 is TGTGCCAGCAGAGACCAGACAGGCTGGAAGCAGTACTTC.

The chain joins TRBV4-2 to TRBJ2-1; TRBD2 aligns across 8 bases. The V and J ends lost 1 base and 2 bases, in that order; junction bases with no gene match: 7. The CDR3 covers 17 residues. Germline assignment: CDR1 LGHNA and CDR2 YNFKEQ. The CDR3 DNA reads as TGTGCCAGCAGCCAAGTGTCGGCAGCGGGGGCCTACAATGAGCAGTTCTTC. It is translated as CASSQVSAAGAYNEQFF.

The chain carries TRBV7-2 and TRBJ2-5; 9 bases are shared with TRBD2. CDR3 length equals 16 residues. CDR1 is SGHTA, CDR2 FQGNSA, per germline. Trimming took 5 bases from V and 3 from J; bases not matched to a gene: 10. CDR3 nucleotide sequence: TGTGCCAGCAGCCTAGATACGGGACTAGCCAAAGAGACCCAGTACTTC. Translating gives CASSLDTGLAKETQYF.

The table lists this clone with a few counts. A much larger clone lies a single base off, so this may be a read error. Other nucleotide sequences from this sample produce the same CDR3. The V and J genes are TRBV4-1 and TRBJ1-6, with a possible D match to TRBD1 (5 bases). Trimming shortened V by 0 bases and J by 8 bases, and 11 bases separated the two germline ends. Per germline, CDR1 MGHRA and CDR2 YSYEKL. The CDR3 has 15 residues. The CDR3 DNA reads TGCGCCAGCAGCCAAGATAGGCAGGGTTATTCACCCCTCCACTTT. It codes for CASSQDRQGYSPLHF.

The CDR3 is CSVRTGAYEQYF. The CDR3 region has the DNA TGCAGCGTCCGGACAGGGGCCTACGAGCAGTACTTC. This chain uses TRBV29-1 with TRBJ2-5; 9 bases map to TRBD1. Near its end, the DNA agrees better with TRBJ2-7, so the J call may be wrong. Germline CDR1 is SQVTM and CDR2 is ANQGSEA. The CDR3 runs 12 residues.

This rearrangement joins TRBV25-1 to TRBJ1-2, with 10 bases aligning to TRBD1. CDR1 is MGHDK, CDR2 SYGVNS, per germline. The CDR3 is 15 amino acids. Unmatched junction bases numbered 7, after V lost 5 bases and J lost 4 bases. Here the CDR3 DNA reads TGTGCCAGCAGTTCTCCGGGACAGGGGTTCTATGGCTACACCTTC. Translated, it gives CASSSPGQGFYGYTF.

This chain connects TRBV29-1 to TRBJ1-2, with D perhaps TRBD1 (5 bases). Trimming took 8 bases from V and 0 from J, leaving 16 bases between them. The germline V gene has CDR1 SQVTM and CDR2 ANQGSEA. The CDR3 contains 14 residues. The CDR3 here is CSLGDRTSNYGYTF. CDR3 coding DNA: TGCAGCCTTGGAGACAGAACCTCTAACTATGGCTACACCTTC.

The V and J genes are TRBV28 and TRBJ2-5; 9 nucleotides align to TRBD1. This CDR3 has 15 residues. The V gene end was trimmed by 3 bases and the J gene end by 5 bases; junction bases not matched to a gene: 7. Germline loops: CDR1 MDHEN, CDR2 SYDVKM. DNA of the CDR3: TGTGCCAGCAGTTTTTTACAGGGGGCCGGGGAGACCCAGTACTTC. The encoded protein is CASSFLQGAGETQYF. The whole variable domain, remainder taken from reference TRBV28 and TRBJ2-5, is DVKVTQSSRYLVKRTGEKVFLECVQDMDHENMFWYRQDPGLGLRLIYFSYDVKMKEKGDIPEGYSVSREKKERFSLILESASTNQTSMYLCASSFLQGAGETQYFGPGTRLLVL.

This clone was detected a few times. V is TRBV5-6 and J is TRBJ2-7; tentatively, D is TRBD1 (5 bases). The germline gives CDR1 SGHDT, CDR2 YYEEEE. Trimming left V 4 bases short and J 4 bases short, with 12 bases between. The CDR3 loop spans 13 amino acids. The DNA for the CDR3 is TGTGCCAGCAGCCTTGCGCAGGGATACGAGCAGTACTTC. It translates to CASSLAQGYEQYF. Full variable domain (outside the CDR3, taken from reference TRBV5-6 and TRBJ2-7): DAGVTQSPTHLIKTRGQQVTLRCSPKSGHDTVSWYQQALGQGPQFIFQYYEEEERQRGNFPDRFSGHQFPNYSSELNVNALLLGDSALYLCASSLAQGYEQYFGPGTRLTVT.

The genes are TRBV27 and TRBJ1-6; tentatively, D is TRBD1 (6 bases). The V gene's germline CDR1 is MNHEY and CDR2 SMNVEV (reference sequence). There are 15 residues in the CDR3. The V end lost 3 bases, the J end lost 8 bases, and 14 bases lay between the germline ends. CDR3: CASSFDRFPDSPLHF. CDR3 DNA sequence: TGTGCCAGCAGTTTCGACAGGTTCCCCGATTCACCCCTCCACTTT.

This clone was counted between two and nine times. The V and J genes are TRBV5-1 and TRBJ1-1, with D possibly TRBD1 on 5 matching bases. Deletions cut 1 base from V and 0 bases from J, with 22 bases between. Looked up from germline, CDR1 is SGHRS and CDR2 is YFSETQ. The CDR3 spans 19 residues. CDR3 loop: CASSLTMTGLAPMNTEAFF. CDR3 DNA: TGCGCCAGCAGCTTGACAATGACGGGACTAGCTCCTATGAACACTGAAGCTTTCTTT. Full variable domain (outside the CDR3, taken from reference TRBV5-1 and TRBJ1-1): KAGVTQTPRYLIKTRGQQVTLSCSPISGHRSVSWYQQTPGQGLQFLFEYFSETQRNKGNFPGRFSGRQFSNSRSEMNVSTLELGDSALYLCASSLTMTGLAPMNTEAFFGQGTRLTVV.

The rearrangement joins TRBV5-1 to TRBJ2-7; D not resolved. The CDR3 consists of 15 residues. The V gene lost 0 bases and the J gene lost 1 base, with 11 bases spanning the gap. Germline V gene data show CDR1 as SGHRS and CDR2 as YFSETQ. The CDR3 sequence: CASSLEAGRSYEQYF. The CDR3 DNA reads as TGCGCCAGCAGCTTGGAGGCAGGTCGGTCCTACGAGCAGTACTTC.

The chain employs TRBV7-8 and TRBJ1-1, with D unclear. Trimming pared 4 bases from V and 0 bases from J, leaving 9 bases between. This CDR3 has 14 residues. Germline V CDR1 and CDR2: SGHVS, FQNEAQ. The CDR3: CASSSRLLNTEAFF. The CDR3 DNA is TGTGCCAGCAGCTCGAGACTCCTGAACACTGAAGCTTTCTTT.